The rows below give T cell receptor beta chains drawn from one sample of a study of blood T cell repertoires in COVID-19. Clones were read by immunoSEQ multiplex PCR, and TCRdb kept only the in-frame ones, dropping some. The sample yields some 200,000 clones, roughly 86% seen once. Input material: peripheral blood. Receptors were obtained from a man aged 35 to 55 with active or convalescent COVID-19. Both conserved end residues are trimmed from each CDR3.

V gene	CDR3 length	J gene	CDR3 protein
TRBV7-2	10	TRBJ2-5	ASSWQQETQY
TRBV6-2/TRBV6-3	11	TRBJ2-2	ASSSGGYGELF
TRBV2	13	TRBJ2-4	ASGDSPWTKNIQY
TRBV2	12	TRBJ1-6	ASGARDRNSPLH
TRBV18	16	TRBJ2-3	ASSPSARLAGGTDTQY
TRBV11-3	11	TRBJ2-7	ASSPGAVDEQY
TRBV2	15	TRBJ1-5	ASNKQGAPGLNQPQH
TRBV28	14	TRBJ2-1	ASSLLGGKTYNEQF
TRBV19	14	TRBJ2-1	ASSIDSRGFYNEQF
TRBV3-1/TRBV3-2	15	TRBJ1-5	ASSQSGTAFVNQPQH
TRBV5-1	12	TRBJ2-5	ASSLGQSADTQY
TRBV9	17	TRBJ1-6	ASSPHQGFLGGTNSPLH
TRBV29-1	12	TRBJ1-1	SVDAGAINTEAF
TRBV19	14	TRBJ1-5	ASSTLTSYSNQPQH